This entry is about one T cell receptor beta chain. Per the original methods: Amplification of reference gene primers provided the estimated nucleated cell counts. Using immunoSEQ multiplex PCR, the repertoire was profiled, and TCRdb retains in-frame clones only, with some absent. For V, J and clone size, that table is used; D and trimming come from the DNA. The sample has 120,000 or so clones; 65% to 90% are singletons. The record originates from a study of blood T cell repertoires in COVID-19. Study-wide context: Sites across the United States, Italy and Spain contributed samples from acute and convalescent COVID-19.

The CDR3 extends over 15 amino acids. Trimming removed 4 bases from V and 1 base from J; junction bases left unmatched: 4. Germline CDR1 reads SGHTS; CDR2 reads YDEGEE. This chain links TRBV5-8 with TRBJ1-5, with 8 nucleotides matching TRBD1. The sequence derives from a woman older than 75 with acute or convalescent COVID-19. The source material was peripheral blood. The CDR3 DNA is TGTGCCAGCAGCCGGGGACAGGAGAGCAATCAGCCCCAGCATTTT. Encoded protein: CASSRGQESNQPQHF.